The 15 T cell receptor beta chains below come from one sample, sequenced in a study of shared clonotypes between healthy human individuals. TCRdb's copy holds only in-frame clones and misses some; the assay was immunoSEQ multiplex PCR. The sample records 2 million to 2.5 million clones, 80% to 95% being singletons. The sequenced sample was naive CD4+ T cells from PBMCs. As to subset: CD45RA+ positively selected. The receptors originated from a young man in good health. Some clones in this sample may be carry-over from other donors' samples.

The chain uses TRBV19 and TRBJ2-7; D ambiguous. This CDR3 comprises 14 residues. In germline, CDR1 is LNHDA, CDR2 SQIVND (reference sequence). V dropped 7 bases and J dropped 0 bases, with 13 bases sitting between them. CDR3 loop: CASKIQSSSYEQYF. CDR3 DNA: TGTGCCAGTAAAATACAGTCGAGCTCCTACGAGCAGTACTTC.

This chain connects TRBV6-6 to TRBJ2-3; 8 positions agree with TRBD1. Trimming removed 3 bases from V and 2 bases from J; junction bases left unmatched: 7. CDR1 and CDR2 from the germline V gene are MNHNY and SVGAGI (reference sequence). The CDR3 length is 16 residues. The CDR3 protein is CASSYFQGALTDTQYF. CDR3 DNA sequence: TGTGCCAGCAGTTATTTCCAGGGGGCTCTCACAGATACGCAGTATTTT.

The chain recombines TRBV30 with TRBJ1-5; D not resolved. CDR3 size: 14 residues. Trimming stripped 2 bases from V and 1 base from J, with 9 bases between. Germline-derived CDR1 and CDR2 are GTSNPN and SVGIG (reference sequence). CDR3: CAWSITVSNQPQHF. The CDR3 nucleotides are TGTGCCTGGAGTATCACAGTGAGCAATCAGCCCCAGCATTTT. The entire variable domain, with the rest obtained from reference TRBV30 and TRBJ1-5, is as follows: SQTIHQWPATLVQPVGSPLSLECTVEGTSNPNLYWYRQAAGRGLQLLFYSVGIGQISSEVPQNLSASRPQDRQFILSSKKLLLSDSGFYLCAWSITVSNQPQHFGDGTRLSIL.

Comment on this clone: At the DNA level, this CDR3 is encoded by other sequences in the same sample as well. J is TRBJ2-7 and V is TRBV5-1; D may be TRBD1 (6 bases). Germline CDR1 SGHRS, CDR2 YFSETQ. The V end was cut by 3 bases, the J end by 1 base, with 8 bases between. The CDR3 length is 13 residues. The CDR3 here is CASSSGQSYEQYF. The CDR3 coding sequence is TGCGCCAGCAGCTCTGGACAGTCCTACGAGCAGTACTTC.

The CDR3 spells CASSVDPAGGAMGYTF. The CDR3 DNA reads TGTGCCAGCAGCGTAGATCCCGCGGGCGGTGCGATGGGCTACACCTTC. J is TRBJ1-2 and V is TRBV9; no clear D. CDR1 is SGDLS and CDR2 is YYNGEE in the germline V gene. The CDR3 is 16 residues long. Trimming removed 0 bases at V and 8 bases at J, with 20 bases between.

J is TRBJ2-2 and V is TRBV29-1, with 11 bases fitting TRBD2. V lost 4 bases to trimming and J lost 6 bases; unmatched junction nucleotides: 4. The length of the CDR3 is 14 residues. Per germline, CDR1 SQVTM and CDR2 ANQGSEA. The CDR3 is CSVGTSGSSGELFF. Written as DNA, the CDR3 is TGCAGCGTTGGAACTAGCGGGAGCTCCGGGGAGCTGTTTTTT.

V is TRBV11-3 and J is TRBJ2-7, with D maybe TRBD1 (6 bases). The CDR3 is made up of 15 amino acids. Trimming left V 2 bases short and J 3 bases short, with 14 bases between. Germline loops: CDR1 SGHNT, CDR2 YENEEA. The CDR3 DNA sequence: TGTGCCAGCAGCTTACGGTCTGGGACAAGCTACGAGCAGTACTTC. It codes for CASSLRSGTSYEQYF.

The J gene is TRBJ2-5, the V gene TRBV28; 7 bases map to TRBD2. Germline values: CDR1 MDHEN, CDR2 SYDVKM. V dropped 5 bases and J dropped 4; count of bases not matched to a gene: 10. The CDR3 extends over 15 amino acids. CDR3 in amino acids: CASSRAGVVGETQYF. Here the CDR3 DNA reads TGTGCCAGCAGTCGCGCGGGAGTGGTTGGAGAGACCCAGTACTTC. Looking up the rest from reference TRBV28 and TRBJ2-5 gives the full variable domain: DVKVTQSSRYLVKRTGEKVFLECVQDMDHENMFWYRQDPGLGLRLIYFSYDVKMKEKGDIPEGYSVSREKKERFSLILESASTNQTSMYLCASSRAGVVGETQYFGPGTRLLVL.

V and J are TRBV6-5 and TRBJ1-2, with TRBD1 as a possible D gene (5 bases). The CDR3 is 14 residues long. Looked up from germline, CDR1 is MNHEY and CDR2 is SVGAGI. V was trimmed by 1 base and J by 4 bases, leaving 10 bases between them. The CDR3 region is CASSYYGGLYGYTF. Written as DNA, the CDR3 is TGTGCCAGCAGTTACTACGGGGGTCTCTATGGCTACACCTTC.

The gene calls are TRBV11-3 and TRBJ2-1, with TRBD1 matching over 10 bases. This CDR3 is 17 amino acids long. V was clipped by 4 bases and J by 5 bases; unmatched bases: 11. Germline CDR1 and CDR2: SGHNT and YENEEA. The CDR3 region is CASSSEGWDRGHNEQFF. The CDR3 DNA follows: TGTGCCAGCAGCTCAGAGGGATGGGACAGGGGACACAATGAGCAGTTCTTC.

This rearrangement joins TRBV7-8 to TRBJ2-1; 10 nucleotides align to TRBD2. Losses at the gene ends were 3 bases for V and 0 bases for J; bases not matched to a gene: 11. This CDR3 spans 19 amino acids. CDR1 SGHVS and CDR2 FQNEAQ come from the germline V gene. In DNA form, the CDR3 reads TGTGCCAGCAGCTTCAGCGGGAGGGCCCGTATTAGCTCCTACAATGAGCAGTTCTTC. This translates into CASSFSGRARISSYNEQFF.

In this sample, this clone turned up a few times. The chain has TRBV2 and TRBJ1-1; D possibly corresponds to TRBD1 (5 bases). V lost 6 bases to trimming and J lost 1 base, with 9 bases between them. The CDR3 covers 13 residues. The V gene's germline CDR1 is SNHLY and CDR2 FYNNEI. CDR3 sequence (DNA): TGTGCCAGCAGGTTCACAGGGAACACTGAAGCTTTCTTT. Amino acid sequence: CASRFTGNTEAFF.

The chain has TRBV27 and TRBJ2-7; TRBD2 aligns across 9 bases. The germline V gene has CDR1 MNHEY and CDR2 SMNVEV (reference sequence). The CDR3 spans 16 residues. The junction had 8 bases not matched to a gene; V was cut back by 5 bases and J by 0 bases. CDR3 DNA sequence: TGTGCCAGCAGTCCCCGGGTAGCGGGGGTCTCCTACGAGCAGTACTTC. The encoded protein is CASSPRVAGVSYEQYF.

This chain's CDR3 is CASSYDLVTGELFF. The CDR3 DNA follows: TGTGCCAGCAGCTACGACTTGGTGACCGGGGAGCTGTTTTTT. The chain recombines TRBV7-9 with TRBJ2-2; D is ambiguous. Trimming took off 4 bases at V and 5 bases at J, with 11 bases between the two ends. This CDR3 is built from 14 residues. CDR1 is SEHNR, CDR2 FQNEAQ, per germline (reference sequence).

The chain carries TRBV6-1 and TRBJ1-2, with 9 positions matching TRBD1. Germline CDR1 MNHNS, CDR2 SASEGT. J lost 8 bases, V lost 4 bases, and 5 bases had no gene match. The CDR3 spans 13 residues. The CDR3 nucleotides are TGTGCCAGCAGTGGGGGACAGGGAAGCGGCTACACCTTC. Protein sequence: CASSGGQGSGYTF.